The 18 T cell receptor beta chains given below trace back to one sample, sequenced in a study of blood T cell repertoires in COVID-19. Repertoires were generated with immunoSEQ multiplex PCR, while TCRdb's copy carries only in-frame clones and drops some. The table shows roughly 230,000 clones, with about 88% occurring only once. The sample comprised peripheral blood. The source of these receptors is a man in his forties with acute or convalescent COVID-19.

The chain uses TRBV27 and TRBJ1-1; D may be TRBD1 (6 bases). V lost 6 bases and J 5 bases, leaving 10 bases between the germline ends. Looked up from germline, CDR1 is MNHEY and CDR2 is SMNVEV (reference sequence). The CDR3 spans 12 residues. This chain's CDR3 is CASRFGTTEAFF. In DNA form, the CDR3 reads TGTGCCAGCAGATTTGGGACAACTGAAGCTTTCTTT.

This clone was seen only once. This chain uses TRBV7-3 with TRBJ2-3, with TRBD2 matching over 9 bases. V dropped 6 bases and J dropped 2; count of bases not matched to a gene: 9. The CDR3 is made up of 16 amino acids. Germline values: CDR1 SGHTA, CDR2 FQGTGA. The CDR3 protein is CASSRNSGGNTDTQYF. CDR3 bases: TGTGCCAGCAGTCGCAATAGCGGGGGAAACACAGATACGCAGTATTTT.

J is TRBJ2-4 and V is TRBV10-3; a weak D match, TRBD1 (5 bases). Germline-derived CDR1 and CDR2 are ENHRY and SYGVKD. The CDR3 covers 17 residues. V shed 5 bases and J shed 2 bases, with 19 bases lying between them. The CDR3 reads CAISNAQFQGTKNIQYF. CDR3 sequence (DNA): TGTGCCATCAGTAACGCGCAATTTCAGGGAACCAAAAACATTCAGTACTTC.

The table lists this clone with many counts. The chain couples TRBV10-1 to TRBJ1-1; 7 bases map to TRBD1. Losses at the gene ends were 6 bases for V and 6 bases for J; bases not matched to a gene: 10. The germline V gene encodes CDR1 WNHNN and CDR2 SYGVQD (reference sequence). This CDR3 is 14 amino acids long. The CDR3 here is CASRVRQGDAEAFF. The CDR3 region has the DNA TGCGCCAGCAGGGTCCGACAGGGAGACGCTGAAGCTTTCTTT.

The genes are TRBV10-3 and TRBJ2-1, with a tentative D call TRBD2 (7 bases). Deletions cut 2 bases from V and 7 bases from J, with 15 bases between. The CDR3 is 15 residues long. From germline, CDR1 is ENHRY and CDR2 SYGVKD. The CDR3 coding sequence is TGTGCCATCAGTGAGCGAGGGGGGACTACTAATGAGCAGTTCTTC. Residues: CAISERGGTTNEQFF.

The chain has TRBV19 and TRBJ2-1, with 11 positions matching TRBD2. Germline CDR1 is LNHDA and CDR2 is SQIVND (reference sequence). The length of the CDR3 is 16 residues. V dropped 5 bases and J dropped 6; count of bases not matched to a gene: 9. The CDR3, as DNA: TGTGCCAGTAGTGCCTATAGCGGGGGGGCATCCAATGAGCAGTTCTTC. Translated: CASSAYSGGASNEQFF. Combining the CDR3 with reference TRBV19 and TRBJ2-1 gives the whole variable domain DGGITQSPKYLFRKEGQNVTLSCEQNLNHDAMYWYRQDPGQGLRLIYYSQIVNDFQKGDIAEGYSVSREKKESFPLTVTSAQKNPTAFYLCASSAYSGGASNEQFFGPGTRLTVL.

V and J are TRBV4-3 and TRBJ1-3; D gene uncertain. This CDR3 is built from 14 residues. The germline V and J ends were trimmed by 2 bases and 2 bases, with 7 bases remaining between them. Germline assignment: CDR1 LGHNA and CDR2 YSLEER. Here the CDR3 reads CASSQLFPGNTIYF. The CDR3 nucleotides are TGCGCCAGCAGCCAACTCTTCCCTGGAAACACCATATATTTT.

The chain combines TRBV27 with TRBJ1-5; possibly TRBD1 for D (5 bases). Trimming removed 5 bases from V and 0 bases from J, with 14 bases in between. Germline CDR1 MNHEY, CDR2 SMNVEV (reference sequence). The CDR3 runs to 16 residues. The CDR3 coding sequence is TGTGCCAGCAGTACCCGGTGGGGCTCTAGCAATCAGCCCCAGCATTTT. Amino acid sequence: CASSTRWGSSNQPQHF.

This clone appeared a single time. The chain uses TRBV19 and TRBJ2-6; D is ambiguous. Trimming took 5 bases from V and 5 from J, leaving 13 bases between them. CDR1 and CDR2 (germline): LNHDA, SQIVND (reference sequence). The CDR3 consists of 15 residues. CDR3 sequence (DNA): TGTGCCAGTAGTCCCCGCCAGATGTGGGCCAACGTCCTGACTTTC. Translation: CASSPRQMWANVLTF.

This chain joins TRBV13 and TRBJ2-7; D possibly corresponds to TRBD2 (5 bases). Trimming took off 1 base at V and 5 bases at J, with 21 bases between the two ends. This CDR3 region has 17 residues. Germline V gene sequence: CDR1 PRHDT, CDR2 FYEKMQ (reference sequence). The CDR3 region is CASSLALSSRGLDEQYF. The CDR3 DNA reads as TGTGCCAGCAGCTTAGCCCTTAGTAGCCGGGGTTTGGACGAGCAGTACTTC.

This CDR3 reads CASSLGQGGAETQYF. The DNA of the CDR3 is TGCGCCAGCAGCTTGGGCCAAGGGGGGGCGGAGACCCAGTACTTC. The rearrangement links TRBV5-1 to TRBJ2-5; tentative D call: TRBD2 (7 bases). Trimming removed 0 bases from V and 5 bases from J, with 14 bases in between. The CDR3 is made up of 15 amino acids. CDR1 is SGHRS and CDR2 is YFSETQ in the germline V gene.

The CDR3 spells CATQKGRGPGELFF. The CDR3 DNA reads as TGTGCCACCCAAAAGGGGCGGGGTCCCGGGGAGCTGTTTTTT. This chain joins TRBV6-5 and TRBJ2-2; perhaps TRBD2 as D (6 bases). Germline V CDR1 and CDR2: MNHEY, SVGAGI. The ends were cut back, 10 bases at V and 6 bases at J, with 18 bases in the middle. The CDR3 is 14 residues long.

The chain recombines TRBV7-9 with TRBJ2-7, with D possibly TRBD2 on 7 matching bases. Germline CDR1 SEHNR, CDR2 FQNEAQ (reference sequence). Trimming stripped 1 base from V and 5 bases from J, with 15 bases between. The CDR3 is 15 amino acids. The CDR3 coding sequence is TGTGCCAGCAGCTTAGAAGCTCGGGGGGCGGACGAGCAGTACTTC. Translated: CASSLEARGADEQYF.

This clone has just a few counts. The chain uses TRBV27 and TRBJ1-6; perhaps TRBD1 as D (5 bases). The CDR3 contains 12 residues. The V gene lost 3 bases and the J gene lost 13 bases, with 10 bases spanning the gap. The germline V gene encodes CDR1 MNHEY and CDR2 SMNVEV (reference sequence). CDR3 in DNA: TGTGCCAGCAGTTTCGATAGGGGCCCCCTCCACTTT. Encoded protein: CASSFDRGPLHF.

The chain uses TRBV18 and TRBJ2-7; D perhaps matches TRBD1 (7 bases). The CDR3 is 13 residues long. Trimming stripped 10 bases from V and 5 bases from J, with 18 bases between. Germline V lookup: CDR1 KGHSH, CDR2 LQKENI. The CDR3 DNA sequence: TGTGCCACGAACGGAGGGGGCAACCACGAGCAGTACTTC. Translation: CATNGGGNHEQYF.

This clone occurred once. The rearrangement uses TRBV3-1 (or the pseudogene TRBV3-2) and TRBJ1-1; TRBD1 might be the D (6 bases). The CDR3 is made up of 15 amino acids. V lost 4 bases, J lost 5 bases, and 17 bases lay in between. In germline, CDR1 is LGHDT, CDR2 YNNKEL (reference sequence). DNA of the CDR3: TGTGCCAGCAGCCTGGCAGGGGCGGGTTGGACTGAAGCTTTCTTT. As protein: CASSLAGAGWTEAFF.

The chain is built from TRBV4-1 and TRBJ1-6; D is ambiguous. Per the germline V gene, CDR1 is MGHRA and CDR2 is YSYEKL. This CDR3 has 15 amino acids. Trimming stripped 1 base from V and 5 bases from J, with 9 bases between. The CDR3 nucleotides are TGCGCCAGCAGCCAAGCAGGCCCAGATAATTCACCCCTCCACTTT. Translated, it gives CASSQAGPDNSPLHF.

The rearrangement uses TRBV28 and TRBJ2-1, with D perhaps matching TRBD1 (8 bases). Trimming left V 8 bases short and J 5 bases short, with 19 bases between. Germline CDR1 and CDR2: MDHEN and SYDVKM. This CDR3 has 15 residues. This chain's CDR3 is CASVAGDRIHNEQFF. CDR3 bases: TGTGCCAGCGTTGCGGGGGACAGGATTCACAATGAGCAGTTCTTC.